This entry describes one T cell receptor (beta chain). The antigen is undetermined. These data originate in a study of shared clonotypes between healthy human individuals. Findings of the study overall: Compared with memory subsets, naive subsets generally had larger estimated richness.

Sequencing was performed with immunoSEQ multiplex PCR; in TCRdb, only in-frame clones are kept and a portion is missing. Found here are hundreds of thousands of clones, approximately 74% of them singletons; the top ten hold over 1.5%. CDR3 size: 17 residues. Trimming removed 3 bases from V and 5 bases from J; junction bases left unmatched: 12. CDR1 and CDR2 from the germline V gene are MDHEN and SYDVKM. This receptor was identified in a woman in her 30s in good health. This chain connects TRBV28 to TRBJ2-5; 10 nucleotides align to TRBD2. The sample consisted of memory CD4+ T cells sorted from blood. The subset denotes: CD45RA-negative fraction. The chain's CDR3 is CASSFPGTSALEETQYF. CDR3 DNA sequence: TGTGCCAGCAGTTTCCCCGGGACTAGCGCCCTCGAGGAGACCCAGTACTTC.